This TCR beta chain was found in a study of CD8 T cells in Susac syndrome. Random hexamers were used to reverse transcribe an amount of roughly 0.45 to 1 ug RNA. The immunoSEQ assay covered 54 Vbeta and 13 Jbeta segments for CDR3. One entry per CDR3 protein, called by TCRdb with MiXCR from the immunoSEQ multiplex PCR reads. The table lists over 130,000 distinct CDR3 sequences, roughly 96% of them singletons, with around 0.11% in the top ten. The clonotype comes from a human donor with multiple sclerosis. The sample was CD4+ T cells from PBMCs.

DNA of the CDR3: TGTGCCTGGGGGCCCCCCAAGCAGTACTTC. Protein sequence: CAWGPPKQYF. V gene TRBV30 combines with J gene TRBJ2-7, with D uncertain. The CDR3 totals 10 residues. The germline V gene encodes CDR1 GTSNPN and CDR2 SVGIG (reference sequence). Trimming removed 5 bases at V and 8 bases at J, with 10 bases between.